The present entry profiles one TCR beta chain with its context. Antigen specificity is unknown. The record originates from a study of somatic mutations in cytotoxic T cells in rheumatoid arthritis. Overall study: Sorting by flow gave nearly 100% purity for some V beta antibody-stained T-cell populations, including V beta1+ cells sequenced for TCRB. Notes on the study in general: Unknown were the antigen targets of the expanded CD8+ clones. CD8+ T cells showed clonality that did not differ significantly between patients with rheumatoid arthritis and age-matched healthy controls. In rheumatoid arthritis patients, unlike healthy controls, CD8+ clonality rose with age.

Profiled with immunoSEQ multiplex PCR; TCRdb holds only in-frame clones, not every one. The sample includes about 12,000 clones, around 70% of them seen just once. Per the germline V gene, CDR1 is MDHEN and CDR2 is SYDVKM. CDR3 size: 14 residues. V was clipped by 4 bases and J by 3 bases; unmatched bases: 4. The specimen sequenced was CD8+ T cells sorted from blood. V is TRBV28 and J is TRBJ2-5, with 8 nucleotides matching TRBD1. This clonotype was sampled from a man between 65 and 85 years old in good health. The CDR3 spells CASSSGTGKETQYF. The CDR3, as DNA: TGTGCCAGCAGTTCGGGGACAGGAAAAGAGACCCAGTACTTC.